Following are 14 T cell receptor beta chains from one sample sequenced in a study of siplizumab effects on memory and regulatory T cells. The repertoire was sequenced with immunoSEQ multiplex PCR; TCRdb's copy has only in-frame clones and lacks some. This table has around 86,000 clones, approximately 95% appearing once. Material for sequencing was non-Treg CD4+ T cells sorted from blood. These receptors all come from a human donor in good health.

In this sample, this clone turned up a few times. The J gene is TRBJ1-6, the V gene TRBV6-5, with D perhaps matching TRBD1 (5 bases). This CDR3 is built from 14 residues. With 6 bases removed from V and 9 bases from J, the gap between germline ends came to 15 bases. Germline V gene lookup returns CDR1 MNHEY and CDR2 SVGAGI. CDR3 region: CASSPRGPGSPLHF. The CDR3, as DNA: TGTGCCAGCAGCCCCCGGGGCCCGGGTTCACCCCTCCACTTT.

V gene TRBV5-1 combines with J gene TRBJ2-7; 8 nucleotides match TRBD2. Germline-derived CDR1 and CDR2 are SGHRS and YFSETQ. With 0 bases clipped from V and 5 bases from J, the junction kept 7 bases outside the gene matches. The CDR3 extends over 15 amino acids. DNA of the CDR3: TGCGCCAGCAGCTTGGAGGTAGCGGGGACCCACGAGCAGTACTTC. Protein product: CASSLEVAGTHEQYF.

This chain connects TRBV14 to TRBJ2-1, with 11 bases lining up with TRBD2. The length of the CDR3 is 17 residues. Germline V gene data show CDR1 as SGHDN and CDR2 as FVKESK. With 3 bases clipped from V and 4 bases from J, the junction kept 8 bases outside the gene matches. CDR3 protein: CASSQVSGRARYNEQFF. CDR3 coding DNA: TGTGCCAGCAGCCAGGTTAGCGGGAGGGCCCGGTACAATGAGCAGTTCTTC.

A single count supports this clone. V and J are TRBV28 and TRBJ1-1; D call uncertain. The CDR3 sequence is 15 residues long. V was cut by 6 bases and J by 1 base, with 15 bases left in between. The V gene's germline CDR1 is MDHEN and CDR2 SYDVKM. The CDR3 DNA follows: TGTGCCAGCAGACCCCCCCTTTCCGGGAACACTGAAGCTTTCTTT. Its translation is CASRPPLSGNTEAFF.

This sequence joins TRBV9 and TRBJ2-3; D is unclear. V was cut by 0 bases and J by 5 bases, with 10 bases left in between. CDR1 is SGDLS, CDR2 YYNGEE, per germline. The CDR3 covers 14 residues. The CDR3 nucleotides are TGTGCCAGCAGCGTAGGGTCAGGATTAGATACGCAGTATTTT. Residues: CASSVGSGLDTQYF.

The chain is built from TRBV7-8 and TRBJ2-5; tentative D call: TRBD2 (5 bases). Germline CDR1 is SGHVS and CDR2 is FQNEAQ. The CDR3 spans 17 residues. V lost 6 bases and J lost 5, with 25 bases in between. The CDR3 spells CASSSSGRAVRLETQYF. The CDR3 DNA follows: TGTGCCAGCAGTTCCTCTGGGAGAGCGGTCCGTTTGGAGACCCAGTACTTC.

J is TRBJ1-1 and V is TRBV6-6; D gene ambiguous. The CDR3 length is 16 residues. Per germline, CDR1 MNHNY and CDR2 SVGAGI (reference sequence). The V and J ends lost 3 bases and 1 base respectively, with 15 bases between them. The CDR3 nucleotides read TGTGCCAGCAGTTATATCGATACACCAGGGAACACTGAAGCTTTCTTT. Its protein product is CASSYIDTPGNTEAFF.

This rearrangement joins TRBV6-5 to TRBJ1-2; D unresolved. Looked up from germline, CDR1 is MNHEY and CDR2 is SVGAGI. Trimming left V 5 bases short and J 8 bases short, with 12 bases between. The CDR3 is 12 residues long. Here the CDR3 reads CASSGTARGYTF. The CDR3 nucleotides are TGTGCCAGCAGTGGAACAGCCCGGGGCTACACCTTC.

The chain combines TRBV6-5 with TRBJ1-3, with unresolved D. V shed 0 bases and J shed 3 bases, with 6 bases lying between them. CDR3 length: 14 amino acids. Looked up from germline, CDR1 is MNHEY and CDR2 is SVGAGI. The CDR3 is CASSYSTVGNTIYF. CDR3 coding DNA: TGTGCCAGCAGTTACTCGACGGTTGGAAACACCATATATTTT.

This CDR3 is CASRASGTGSDTQYF. The CDR3 DNA is TGTGCCAGCAGGGCCTCCGGGACAGGTTCAGATACGCAGTATTTT. This rearrangement joins TRBV2 to TRBJ2-3; TRBD1 matches at 8 bases. Germline-derived CDR1 and CDR2 are SNHLY and FYNNEI. The CDR3 is made up of 15 amino acids. Trimming took 6 bases from V and 4 from J; bases not matched to a gene: 9.

The chain couples TRBV6-5 to TRBJ2-6, with D perhaps TRBD2 (5 bases). This CDR3 is built from 14 residues. The germline CDR1 and CDR2 sequences are MNHEY and SVGAGI. V was trimmed by 7 bases and J by 3 bases, leaving 10 bases between them. The CDR3, as DNA: TGTGCCAGCACAGTAGGACTTGGGGCCAACGTCCTGACTTTC. As protein: CASTVGLGANVLTF.

This clone was detected once. The chain combines TRBV5-1 with TRBJ2-1; D is uncertain. The V gene's germline CDR1 is SGHRS and CDR2 YFSETQ. V was shortened by 0 bases and J by 0 bases, with 7 bases between the two germline ends. CDR3 length: 15 amino acids. The CDR3 here is CASSLVASSYNEQFF. In DNA, the CDR3 is TGCGCCAGCAGCTTGGTGGCTAGCTCCTACAATGAGCAGTTCTTC.

CDR3 in amino acids: CASGGGPLLNSPLHF. The CDR3 DNA is TGTGCCAGCGGCGGTGGACCTCTCCTAAATTCACCCCTCCACTTT. The genes are TRBV2 and TRBJ1-6; D is unclear. The CDR3 runs to 15 residues. Germline-derived CDR1 and CDR2 are SNHLY and FYNNEI. Trimming cost V 8 bases and J 7 bases, with 18 bases left between them.

This chain uses TRBV6-8 with TRBJ2-2; weak D call: TRBD2 (6 bases). CDR1 is MNHGY, CDR2 SAAAGT, per germline. The ends were cut back, 6 bases at V and 4 bases at J, with 21 bases in the middle. This CDR3 has 17 residues. Here the CDR3 DNA reads TGTGCCAGCAGGGCCAACCGTGCGGGGAGACTCACCGGGGAGCTGTTTTTT. It yields the protein CASRANRAGRLTGELFF.